The rows below give T cell receptor beta chains drawn from one sample of a study of CXCR3-negative and CXCR3-positive naive CD8 T cells. TCRdb re-called the 5' RACE reads and shows each CDR3 protein once, DNA omitted. This listing includes 100,000 to 150,000 distinct CDR3 sequences. The sample was naive CXCR3+ CD8+ T cells from blood. Source of these receptors: a human donor in good health. Some clones in this sample may be carry-over from other donors' samples. Both conserved end residues are part of each CDR3. The order of the fields is CDR3 protein, J gene, V gene.

CASSRDAGSEAFF	TRBJ1-1	TRBV10-1
CASSPGQGGQPQHF	TRBJ1-5	TRBV19
CASSGDSNQPQHF	TRBJ1-5	TRBV19
CATSRDRASWYEQYF	TRBJ2-7	TRBV15
CSVVRGPDNEQFF	TRBJ2-1	TRBV29-1
CASSQDRGPDNGGYTF	TRBJ1-2	TRBV4-3
CASSRTERYEQYF	TRBJ2-7	TRBV5-1
CASSWGGEQFF	TRBJ2-1	TRBV27
CSVYAGTVEQFF	TRBJ2-1	TRBV29-1
CSARDTGGDWNTEAFF	TRBJ1-1	TRBV20-1
CASSLGAGMENTEAFF	TRBJ1-1	TRBV7-9
CASSATGIGDEQYF	TRBJ2-7	TRBV6-5
CASRGSGSGEQFF	TRBJ2-1	TRBV7-3
CASSLVVQAGTTEAFF	TRBJ1-1	TRBV13
CASQQGNTEAFF	TRBJ1-1	TRBV12-3/TRBV12-4
CASSQGGSWQETQYF	TRBJ2-5	TRBV4-1
CASSLELSFMNTEAFF	TRBJ1-1	TRBV5-6
CASSSRLMADSSSYNEQFF	TRBJ2-1	TRBV7-1
CASSLLGLTGTNYGYTF	TRBJ1-2	TRBV28
CASSPPGQDTNYGYTF	TRBJ1-2	TRBV12-3/TRBV12-4
CASSLEGQGAGEQYF	TRBJ2-7	TRBV5-1
CAHSQGQGSEQYF	TRBJ2-7	TRBV28
CASSPTGIGGNTIYF	TRBJ1-3	TRBV2
CASSQEIPGSSNYGYTF	TRBJ1-2	TRBV4-3
CASSLALQVGRSF	TRBJ1-2	TRBV7-9
CAIRTLAGANEQFF	TRBJ2-1	TRBV10-3
CASSASGTETNEQFF	TRBJ2-1	TRBV9
CASSLGGSNYNEQFF	TRBJ2-1	TRBV13
CASSPQGETEAFF	TRBJ1-1	TRBV4-2
CSVEVRGGDEKLFF	TRBJ1-4	TRBV29-1
CASSQDLSYEQYF	TRBJ2-7	TRBV3-1
CASSGSGYTEAFF	TRBJ1-1	TRBV7-9
CSVDGENTDTQYF	TRBJ2-3	TRBV29-1
CASSIGALEAFF	TRBJ1-1	TRBV19
CASSPIGDSAETQYF	TRBJ2-5	TRBV9
CAISESRRSEQYF	TRBJ2-7	TRBV10-3
CASSSPGLAAVQETQYF	TRBJ2-5	TRBV7-2
CATSDLGLAFF	TRBJ1-1	TRBV24-1
CASSLARDRGHEQYF	TRBJ2-7	TRBV11-2
CSGSSDSPSYEQYF	TRBJ2-7	TRBV20-1
CSVELGGWETQYF	TRBJ2-5	TRBV29-1
CASSYRRGTEAFF	TRBJ1-1	TRBV6-2/TRBV6-3
CASSPLTSNTGELFF	TRBJ2-2	TRBV12-3/TRBV12-4
CASSLAWTSGPSYNEQFF	TRBJ2-1	TRBV4-3
CSSRTGENYGYTF	TRBJ1-2	TRBV29-1
CASSLTGSEQYF	TRBJ2-7	TRBV27